A selection of T cell receptor beta chains follows, all from one sample in a study of chemoradiotherapy in HPV16-positive cancers. Assay used: immunoSEQ multiplex PCR; TCRdb lists only in-frame clones, some missing. The sample lists tens of thousands of clones, around nine tenths occurring once. The sample was blood, taken from a patient who underwent chemoradiotherapy. These receptors originate from a human donor with HPV-associated anogenital cancer. The CDR3 runs from the conserved cysteine through the conserved F or W. A D gene is named only where the DNA matches it firmly. Not every row has a clone size; where given, it reads once, few, many or a size class.

TRBJ1-6 | NA | NA | TRBV7-7 | TGTGCTAGCAGCGAAACTAAAGGGAGTCTCCTCCACTTT | CASSETKGSLLHF
TRBJ1-5 | NA | NA | TRBV28 | TGTGCCAGCACGAATAATAATCAGCCCCAGCATTTT | CASTNNNQPQHF
TRBJ2-7 | NA | NA | TRBV5-1 | TGCGCCAGCAGCATCGACCGAACGGGGCCCTACGAGCAGTACTTC | CASSIDRTGPYEQYF
TRBJ2-7 | few | NA | TRBV6-5 | TGTGCCAGCAACAAACAGGGAGGCTCCTACGAGCAGTACTTC | CASNKQGGSYEQYF
TRBJ1-1 | NA | TRBD1 | TRBV27 | TGTGCCAGCAGTTCTCACGGGACAGGGATTCTAAACACTGAAGCTTTCTTT | CASSSHGTGILNTEAFF
TRBJ2-1 | NA | TRBD2 | TRBV5-1 | TGCGCCAGCAGCATGGGACTAGCGGGAGGGCCGTCCTACAATGAGCAGTTCTTC | CASSMGLAGGPSYNEQFF
TRBJ2-7 | NA | NA | TRBV7-2 | TGTGCCAGCAGCCGAAATAATCTACAGGGAAACTCCTACGAGCAGTACTTC | CASSRNNLQGNSYEQYF
TRBJ2-1 | NA | NA | TRBV9 | TGTGCCAGCAGCCCAGAGGGCGACTCCTACAATGAGCAGTTCTTC | CASSPEGDSYNEQFF
TRBJ2-4 | NA | NA | TRBV27 | TGTGCCAGCAGTTCCTGGAGGGCCCGGGACAAAAACATTCAGTACTTC | CASSSWRARDKNIQYF
TRBJ2-1 | NA | TRBD2 | TRBV4-3 | TGCGCCAGCAGCCAAGTAGCGGGAAGCTCCTACAATGAGCAGTTCTTC | CASSQVAGSSYNEQFF
TRBJ1-2 | NA | NA | TRBV5-4 | TGTGCCAGCAGCTTAGACAGGTCCAATTATGGCTACACCTTC | CASSLDRSNYGYTF
TRBJ2-3 | once | TRBD2 | TRBV27 | TGTGCCAGCACAAAGACTAGCGGGAGGGATACGCAGTATTTT | CASTKTSGRDTQYF
TRBJ1-6 | medium-sized | TRBD1 | TRBV19 | TGTGCCAGTACCCTGGGACAGACCTCACCCCTCCACTTT | CASTLGQTSPLHF
TRBJ1-6 | few | TRBD1 | TRBV18 | TGTGCCAGCTCGCTTCTGGACAGGGATAATTCACCCCTCCACTTT | CASSLLDRDNSPLHF
TRBJ2-3 | NA | TRBD2 | TRBV5-1 | TGCGCCAGCAGCCCCACGACTCGACTAGCGGGGGGGCCAGATACGCAGTATTTT | CASSPTTRLAGGPDTQYF
TRBJ1-1 | NA | NA | TRBV2 | TGTGCCAGCAGTGGACAGGTGAACACTGAAGCTTTCTTT | CASSGQVNTEAFF
TRBJ2-4 | NA | TRBD1 | TRBV5-1 | TGCGCCAGCAGCTTTGAAGGGACAGGGGCAAACATTCAGTACTTC | CASSFEGTGANIQYF
TRBJ1-1 | NA | NA | TRBV5-1 | TGCGCCAGCAGCTTGGGAGGACCGGCGAACACTGAAGCTTTCTTT | CASSLGGPANTEAFF
TRBJ1-6 | NA | NA | TRBV5-1 | TGCGCCAGCAGCGAACGGGGGGGCAATAATTCACCCCTCCACTTT | CASSERGGNNSPLHF
TRBJ2-7 | NA | NA | TRBV5-1 | TGCGCCAGCAGCTTGAATTGGCGGGTCGAAGGGGAGCAGTACTTC | CASSLNWRVEGEQYF
TRBJ1-4 | NA | NA | TRBV4-2 | TGTGCCAGCAGCCAATCAGGGGCCTCGGAAAAACTGTTTTTT | CASSQSGASEKLFF
TRBJ2-5 | NA | NA | TRBV7-2 | TGTGCCAGCAGCTTAGCGATTAGGGGCGAGACCCAGTACTTC | CASSLAIRGETQYF
TRBJ1-5 | few | NA | TRBV5-1 | TGCGCCAGCAGCTTGCGCCCAGCCACCGAGGATAGCAATCAGCCCCAGCATTTT | CASSLRPATEDSNQPQHF
TRBJ2-1 | NA | TRBD2 | TRBV11-3 | TGTGCCAGCAGCCCTCCTCTGGGTCTAGCGGGAGCTAACAATGAGCAGTTCTTC | CASSPPLGLAGANNEQFF
TRBJ1-2 | NA | NA | TRBV11-2 | TGTGCCAGCAGCTCCACGGCCGATGGCTACACCTTC | CASSSTADGYTF
TRBJ1-3 | NA | NA | TRBV6-6 | TGTGCCAGCAGTTACGGAGGACTCACGAAAGGAAACACCATATATTTT | CASSYGGLTKGNTIYF
TRBJ1-1 | NA | NA | TRBV6-1 | TGTGCCAACGGACGGTCCATGAACACTGAAGCTTTCTTT | CANGRSMNTEAFF
TRBJ2-7 | NA | TRBD1 | TRBV4-3 | TGCGCCAGCAGAGACAGGGGGAACGACGAGCAGTACTTC | CASRDRGNDEQYF
TRBJ2-7 | NA | NA | TRBV6-5 | TGTGCCAGCAGCCCCCTTTTGAGGAGCTCCTACGAGCAGTACTTC | CASSPLLRSSYEQYF
TRBJ2-1 | NA | NA | TRBV7-2 | TGTGCCAGCAGCCCCTACTCCGGGACCATGACGAATGAGCAGTTCTTC | CASSPYSGTMTNEQFF
TRBJ1-4 | once | TRBD1 | TRBV18 | TGTGCCAGCTCCCCACAGGGGGGACTTAATGAAAAACTGTTTTTT | CASSPQGGLNEKLFF
TRBJ2-6 | NA | NA | TRBV7-8 | TGTGCCAGCCGAACGGGGCCCAACTCTGGGGCCAACGTCCTGACTTTC | CASRTGPNSGANVLTF
TRBJ1-5 | NA | TRBD1 | TRBV4-1 | TGCGCCAGCGGGGGACAGGGCAATCAGCCCCAGCATTTT | CASGGQGNQPQHF
TRBJ2-7 | NA | TRBD1 | TRBV4-1 | TGCGCCAGCAGCCAGCGGACAGGGGGATCCTACGAGCAGTACTTC | CASSQRTGGSYEQYF
TRBJ2-7 | NA | TRBD2 | TRBV10-3 | TGTGCCATCAGCCCTAGGACTAGCGGGGGCTACGAGCAGTACTTC | CAISPRTSGGYEQYF
TRBJ1-3 | once | NA | TRBV28 | TGTGCCAGCAGTTCCCCCCCTAACACCATATATTTT | CASSSPPNTIYF
TRBJ1-2 | NA | TRBD1 | TRBV28 | TGTGCCAGCAGTTCTATGGGGGGGGACAGCTATGGCTACACCTTC | CASSSMGGDSYGYTF
TRBJ1-2 | NA | TRBD1 | TRBV5-4 | TGTGCCAGCAGCTGGGGACAGGGGGCTGGCGGCTACACCTTC | CASSWGQGAGGYTF
TRBJ1-1 | NA | TRBD1 | TRBV9 | TGTGCCAGCAGCGAGGGGACAGGGGCGAACACTGAAGCTTTCTTT | CASSEGTGANTEAFF
TRBJ2-7 | NA | NA | TRBV27 | TGTGCCAGCAGTCCGGGCGAATCCTACGAGCAGTACTTC | CASSPGESYEQYF
TRBJ1-4 | NA | NA | TRBV5-5 | TGTGCCAGCAGCTTACAGAGAGATGAAAAACTGTTTTTT | CASSLQRDEKLFF